Presented here are 3 T cell receptor beta chains from one specimen sequenced in a study of cytomegalovirus exposure and HLA in healthy donors. The data were produced by immunoSEQ multiplex PCR, yet TCRdb's version contains in-frame clones alone and is incomplete. Among approximately 100,000 clones, roughly 92% were seen once, and the ten largest hold less than 1.5%. Specimen: PBMCs. The receptors originated from a young woman in good health and CMV-seropositive.

This clone has just one count. The V and J genes are TRBV7-2 and TRBJ2-1; D not certain. V lost 5 bases and J lost 4, with 12 bases in between. The germline gives CDR1 SGHTA, CDR2 FQGNSA. The CDR3 is 14 residues long. The CDR3 DNA sequence: TGTGCCAGCAGCCCCCAGTTTGATTACAATGAGCAGTTCTTC. Its protein is CASSPQFDYNEQFF.

The chain combines TRBV7-8 with TRBJ1-4, with 8 bases identical to TRBD1. The germline V gene encodes CDR1 SGHVS and CDR2 FQNEAQ. The CDR3 has 15 residues. V gave up 5 bases and J gave up 3 bases; unmatched junction bases: 5. CDR3 sequence reads: CASSTRTGSNEKLFF. Written as DNA, the CDR3 is TGTGCCAGCAGCACCCGGACAGGGTCTAATGAAAAACTGTTTTTT.

This chain connects TRBV4-3 to TRBJ2-7, with 7 bases matching TRBD1. With 0 bases clipped from V and 1 base from J, the junction kept 0 bases outside the gene matches. The CDR3 contains 14 residues. Germline V gene data show CDR1 as LGHNA and CDR2 as YSLEER. CDR3 loop: CASSQEGQSYEQYF. DNA for the CDR3: TGCGCCAGCAGCCAAGAGGGACAGTCCTACGAGCAGTACTTC.